This TCR beta chain comes out of a study of shared clonotypes between healthy human individuals. General study results and limits: The study found about 5% of naive CD4 clonotypes shared across a few donors.

Assay: immunoSEQ multiplex PCR; the TCRdb copy retains only in-frame clones and omits some. The table records some 500,000 clones, 95% to 97% of them present only once. From germline, CDR1 is SGHNT and CDR2 YYREEE (reference sequence). V lost 4 bases and J lost 3, with 13 bases in between. This CDR3 contains 15 residues. As concerns this clone: Its cognate antigen is unknown.

V usage is TRBV5-4 and J usage is TRBJ1-4, with D possibly being TRBD1 (6 bases). This clonotype was obtained from a woman between 25 and 40 years old in good health. Sequenced input: naive CD4+ T cells sorted from blood. Regarding subset: CD45RA+ positively selected. CDR3 bases: TGTGCCAGCAGCGTCCCGGGGGCAGCTAATGAAAAACTGTTTTTT. Amino acids: CASSVPGAANEKLFF.